This T cell receptor beta chain comes out of a study of blood T cell repertoires in COVID-19. For the study at large: Whether acute or convalescent, the COVID-19 samples came from the United States, Italy and Spain. Sample material is recorded as cDNA or gDNA derived from T cells, B-cell-depleted T cells, or PBMCs.

Per the study methods: Estimation of nucleated cell counts relied on the amplification of reference gene primers. Data came from immunoSEQ multiplex PCR; TCRdb stores just in-frame clones and leaves some out. The DNA gave D and trimming, while V, J and clone size come from that table. The sample has roughly 120,000 clones; around 70% are singletons. The CDR3 contains 11 residues. V was shortened by 6 bases and J by 13 bases, with 12 bases between the two germline ends. Germline V lookup: CDR1 SNHLY, CDR2 FYNNEI. The specimen was peripheral blood. This receptor was obtained from a man older than 75 with COVID-19, enrolled during active disease. V usage is TRBV2 and J usage is TRBJ2-2, with D unclear. Written as DNA, the CDR3 is TGTGCCAGCAGCGCTGGGCTGGGGCTGTTTTTT. This gives the protein CASSAGLGLFF.